These T cell receptor beta chains were read from a single sample in a study of graft-versus-host responses after intestinal transplantation. The method was immunoSEQ multiplex PCR; TCRdb's version includes in-frame clones alone and lacks a portion of them. The sample lists tens of thousands of clones, over 85% seen once, with 6.7% in the top ten. This material consisted of bone marrow, taken approximately 740 days after intestinal transplantation. These receptors all stem from a human patient who received an intestinal transplant, so some T cells may come from the graft donor. The CDR3 runs from the conserved cysteine through the conserved F or W. Fields, in order: clone size, D gene, J gene, CDR3 length, V gene, CDR3 protein, CDR3 DNA. A D gene is named only where the DNA matches it firmly. Size tells how often a clone was seen (once, few, many) or the class of an expanded clone, and some rows leave it out.

few	TRBD1	TRBJ1-5	14	TRBV2	CASGGDSSNQPQHF	TGTGCCAGCGGAGGGGACAGTAGCAATCAGCCCCAGCATTTT
.	TRBD1	TRBJ2-1	16	TRBV6-1	CASSEPGQISYNEQFF	TGTGCCAGCAGTGAGCCGGGACAGATATCCTACAATGAGCAGTTCTTC
few	.	TRBJ2-5	15	TRBV7-3	CASSLTPGLQETQYF	TGTGCCAGCAGCTTAACTCCAGGGTTACAAGAGACCCAGTACTTC
once	.	TRBJ2-1	15	TRBV6-6	CAAQKHRDGGNEQFF	TGTGCCGCCCAAAAGCACAGGGACGGGGGCAATGAGCAGTTCTTC
.	TRBD1	TRBJ2-5	17	TRBV27	CASSLFSGGQGAKTQYF	TGTGCCAGCAGTTTATTTAGTGGGGGACAGGGGGCGAAGACCCAGTACTTC
.	TRBD2	TRBJ2-1	14	TRBV29-1	CSVDPSGSSNEQFF	TGCAGCGTTGATCCCAGCGGGAGCTCAAATGAGCAGTTCTTC
.	TRBD2	TRBJ2-7	17	TRBV5-6	CASSLERGASGTYEQYF	TGTGCCAGCAGCCTGGAAAGAGGGGCTAGCGGAACCTACGAGCAGTACTTC
.	.	TRBJ2-4	15	TRBV7-2	CASSQLGGLRNIQYF	TGTGCCAGCAGCCAATTAGGCGGTTTAAGGAACATTCAGTACTTC
.	.	TRBJ2-3	13	TRBV29-1	CSVGLKMYDTQYF	TGCAGCGTAGGACTTAAGATGTACGATACGCAGTATTTT
.	TRBD2	TRBJ2-5	14	TRBV13	CASSSGLAEETQYF	TGTGCCAGCAGCTCGGGACTAGCGGAAGAGACCCAGTACTTC
.	TRBD2	TRBJ2-1	15	TRBV7-9	CASSFGTSGSDEQFF	TGTGCCAGCAGCTTCGGGACTAGCGGGAGTGATGAGCAGTTCTTC
.	.	TRBJ2-1	16	TRBV28	CASSSFAGVHYNEQFF	TGTGCCAGCAGTTCCTTTGCGGGTGTACACTACAATGAGCAGTTCTTC
.	TRBD2	TRBJ2-3	18	TRBV11-1	CASSFHSELASSTDTQYF	TGTGCCAGCAGCTTTCATTCGGAACTAGCGTCTAGCACAGATACGCAGTATTTT
.	.	TRBJ2-7	15	TRBV12-5	CASGSRIGSAYEQYF	TGTGCTAGTGGTTCCCGGATAGGATCGGCCTACGAGCAGTACTTC
.	.	TRBJ2-6	15	TRBV15	CATSRPGSGANVLTF	TGTGCCACCAGCAGACCAGGGTCGGGGGCCAACGTCCTGACTTTC
.	.	TRBJ1-2	12	TRBV10-3	CAINEGNYGYTF	TGTGCCATCAACGAGGGAAACTATGGCTACACCTTC
.	.	TRBJ2-5	16	TRBV9	CASSTQGLKGQETQYF	TGTGCCAGCAGCACTCAGGGACTTAAAGGACAAGAGACCCAGTACTTC
.	.	TRBJ2-3	15	TRBV18	CASSGTGSPTDTQYF	TGTGCCAGCTCAGGTACAGGGAGTCCCACAGATACGCAGTATTTT
.	.	TRBJ1-3	14	TRBV9	CASSVGQQGNTIYF	TGTGCCAGCAGCGTTGGACAGCAAGGAAACACCATATATTTT
.	TRBD2	TRBJ2-3	16	TRBV11-2	CASSLRLAGAQDTQYF	TGTGCCAGCAGCTTACGACTAGCGGGGGCCCAGGATACGCAGTATTTT
.	.	TRBJ1-5	14	TRBV27	CASSFNRDYQPQHF	TGTGCCAGCAGTTTCAACAGGGACTACCAGCCCCAGCATTTT
.	.	TRBJ1-1	13	TRBV7-6	CASSSDSKREAFF	TGTGCCAGCAGCTCGGACAGTAAAAGGGAAGCTTTCTTT
.	.	TRBJ1-5	15	TRBV6-5	CASSYSMQGNQPQHF	TGTGCCAGCAGTTACTCGATGCAGGGGAATCAGCCCCAGCATTTT
.	TRBD2	TRBJ2-1	12	TRBV11-2	CASSLGPSGQFF	TGTGCCAGCAGCTTAGGACCTAGCGGGCAGTTCTTC
.	.	TRBJ2-4	14	TRBV7-3	CASSSHGDKNIQYF	TGTGCCAGCAGCTCACATGGTGACAAAAACATTCAGTACTTC
.	.	TRBJ2-7	13	TRBV19	CASTAGQGDEQYF	TGTGCCAGTACCGCGGGACAAGGGGACGAGCAGTACTTC
.	.	TRBJ2-5	14	TRBV6-6	CASTGQVSRETQYF	TGTGCCAGCACGGGCCAGGTTTCTAGAGAGACCCAGTACTTC
.	TRBD1	TRBJ1-5	13	TRBV10-2	CASGQGGNQPQHF	TGCGCCAGCGGACAGGGGGGCAATCAGCCCCAGCATTTT
.	TRBD2	TRBJ2-1	19	TRBV28	CASSLWASTGTSSYNEQFF	TGTGCCAGCAGCCTGTGGGCATCCACCGGGACTAGCTCCTACAATGAGCAGTTCTTC
.	TRBD2	TRBJ2-4	14	TRBV2	CASTARGGTNIQYF	TGTGCCAGCACCGCACGGGGGGGCACGAACATTCAGTACTTC
.	TRBD2	TRBJ2-1	15	TRBV4-1	CASSQGALAGGEQFF	TGCGCCAGCAGCCAAGGGGCCCTAGCGGGAGGAGAGCAGTTCTTC
.	TRBD2	TRBJ2-7	15	TRBV7-2	CASSFIAGGPYEQYF	TGTGCCAGCAGCTTCATAGCGGGGGGGCCCTACGAGCAGTACTTC
.	.	TRBJ1-2	16	TRBV29-1	CSVEGGGRSRDYGYTF	TGCAGCGTTGAAGGTGGGGGTAGGTCTCGGGACTATGGCTACACCTTC
.	.	TRBJ2-1	15	TRBV9	CASSVEEDRVNEQFF	TGTGCCAGCAGCGTAGAAGAGGACAGAGTTAATGAGCAGTTCTTC
.	.	TRBJ2-2	14	TRBV7-7	CASSLGLNTGELFF	TGTGCCAGCAGCTTAGGTCTAAACACCGGGGAGCTGTTTTTT
.	TRBD2	TRBJ2-7	15	TRBV11-2	CASSLWVAGGLEQYF	TGTGCCAGCAGCTTATGGGTAGCGGGGGGCCTCGAGCAGTACTTC
.	.	TRBJ2-3	16	TRBV5-1	CASSPTWRRGPDTQYF	TGCGCCAGCAGCCCGACCTGGCGTAGGGGACCAGATACGCAGTATTTT
.	TRBD1	TRBJ1-2	15	TRBV6-5	CASSYALSGGGGYTF	TGTGCCAGCAGTTACGCCCTGTCAGGGGGCGGAGGCTACACCTTC
.	.	TRBJ2-1	13	TRBV7-6	CASSLARYNEQFF	TGTGCCAGCAGCTTAGCGCGGTACAATGAGCAGTTCTTC
.	.	TRBJ2-1	11	TRBV9	CASSALEEQFF	TGTGCCAGCAGCGCGTTAGAGGAGCAGTTCTTC
.	.	TRBJ1-3	13	TRBV30	CARRLQGENTIYF	TGTGCCCGGAGACTACAGGGAGAAAACACCATATATTTT
.	.	TRBJ2-7	16	TRBV27	CASSLYPTLSSYEQYF	TGTGCCAGCAGTCTTTACCCTACCCTTAGCTCCTACGAGCAGTACTTC